This T cell receptor beta chain is drawn from a study of PD-1 blockade in classical Hodgkin lymphoma. Study-wide results and limits: Complete responders showed a baseline diversity that resembled the diversity of newly diagnosed patients. Relapsed/refractory patients reportedly had lower baseline diversity than newly diagnosed patients. TCR diversity rose significantly by C4D1 in CD4+ but not CD8+ cells.

Trimming stripped 4 bases from V and 7 bases from J, with 22 bases between. The CDR3 is made up of 17 amino acids. Germline assignment: CDR1 MNHNS and CDR2 SASEGT. Of note for this clone: The antigen is undetermined.

In every patient, relapse followed autologous stem cell transplantation, while exposure to brentuximab vedotin differed. Profiled with immunoSEQ multiplex PCR; TCRdb holds only in-frame clones, not every one. The table includes over 85,000 clones, approximately 80% detected once. This sample comprised peripheral blood mononuclear cells (PBMCs), obtained before the second cycle of nivolumab. J is TRBJ2-2 and V is TRBV6-1, with a tentative D call TRBD2 (5 bases). The receptor was isolated from a human donor with classical Hodgkin lymphoma. CDR3 in DNA: TGTGCCAGCAGTGCCAGCCCGAGGAGCGGTCGGGGCGGGGAGCTGTTTTTT. Translation gives CASSASPRSGRGGELFF.